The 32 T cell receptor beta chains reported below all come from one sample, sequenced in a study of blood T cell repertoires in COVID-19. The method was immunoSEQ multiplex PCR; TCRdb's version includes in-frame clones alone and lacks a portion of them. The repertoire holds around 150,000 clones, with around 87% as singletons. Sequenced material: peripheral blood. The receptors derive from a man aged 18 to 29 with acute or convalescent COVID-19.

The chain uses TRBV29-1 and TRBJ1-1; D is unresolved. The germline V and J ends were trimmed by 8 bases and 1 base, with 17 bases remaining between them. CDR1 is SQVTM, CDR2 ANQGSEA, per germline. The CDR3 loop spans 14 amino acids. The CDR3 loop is CSTRAITSNTEAFF. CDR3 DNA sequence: TGCAGCACCCGCGCCATCACCTCGAACACTGAAGCTTTCTTT.

The CDR3 loop reads CATREVRTGLLDTQYF. Written as DNA, the CDR3 is TGTGCCACCAGAGAGGTCCGGACAGGGCTTCTGGATACGCAGTATTTT. The chain couples TRBV19 to TRBJ2-3, with TRBD1 identical over 8 bases. This CDR3 region has 16 residues. V was clipped by 10 bases and J by 6 bases; unmatched bases: 18. Germline CDR1 LNHDA, CDR2 SQIVND (reference sequence).

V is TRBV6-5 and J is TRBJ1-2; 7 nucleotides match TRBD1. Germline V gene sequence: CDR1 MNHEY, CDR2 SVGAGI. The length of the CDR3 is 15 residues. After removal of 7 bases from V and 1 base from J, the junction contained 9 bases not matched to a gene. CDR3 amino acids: CASTLTGALNYGYTF. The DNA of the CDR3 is TGTGCCAGCACCTTAACAGGGGCCCTTAACTATGGCTACACCTTC.

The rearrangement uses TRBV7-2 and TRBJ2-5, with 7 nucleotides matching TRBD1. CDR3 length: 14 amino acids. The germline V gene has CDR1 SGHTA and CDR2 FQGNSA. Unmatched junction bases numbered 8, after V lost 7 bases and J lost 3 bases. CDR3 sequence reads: CASTATGTKETQYF. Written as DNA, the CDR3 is TGTGCCAGCACCGCGACAGGGACGAAAGAGACCCAGTACTTC.

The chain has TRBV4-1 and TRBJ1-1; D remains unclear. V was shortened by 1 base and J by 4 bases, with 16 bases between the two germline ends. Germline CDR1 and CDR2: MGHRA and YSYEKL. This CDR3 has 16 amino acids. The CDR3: CASSQVIITGSTEAFF. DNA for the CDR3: TGCGCCAGCAGCCAAGTGATAATAACCGGGAGCACTGAAGCTTTCTTT.

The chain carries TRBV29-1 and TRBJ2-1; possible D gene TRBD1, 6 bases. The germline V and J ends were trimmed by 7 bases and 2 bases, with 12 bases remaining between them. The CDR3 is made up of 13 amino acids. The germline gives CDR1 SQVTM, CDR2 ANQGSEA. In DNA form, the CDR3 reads TGCAGCGCGGGACACCCCCCCTACAATGAGCAGTTCTTC. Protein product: CSAGHPPYNEQFF.

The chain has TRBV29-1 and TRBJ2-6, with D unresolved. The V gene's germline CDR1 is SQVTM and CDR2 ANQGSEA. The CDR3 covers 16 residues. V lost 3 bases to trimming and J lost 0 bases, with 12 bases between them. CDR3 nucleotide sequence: TGCAGCGTTGAGTACCGCGGTATCTCTGGGGCCAACGTCCTGACTTTC. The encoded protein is CSVEYRGISGANVLTF.

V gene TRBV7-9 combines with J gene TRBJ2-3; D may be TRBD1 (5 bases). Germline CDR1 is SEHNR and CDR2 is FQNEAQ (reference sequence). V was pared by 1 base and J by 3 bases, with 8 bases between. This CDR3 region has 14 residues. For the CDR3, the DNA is TGTGCCAGCAGCTTAGTTCAGGGAACAGATACGCAGTATTTT. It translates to CASSLVQGTDTQYF.

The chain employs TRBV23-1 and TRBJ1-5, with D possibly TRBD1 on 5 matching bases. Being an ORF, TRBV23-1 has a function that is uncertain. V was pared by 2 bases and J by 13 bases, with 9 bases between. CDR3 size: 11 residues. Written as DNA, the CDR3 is TGCGCCAGCAGTCAACAGGGTACTCAGCATTTT. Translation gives CASSQQGTQHF.

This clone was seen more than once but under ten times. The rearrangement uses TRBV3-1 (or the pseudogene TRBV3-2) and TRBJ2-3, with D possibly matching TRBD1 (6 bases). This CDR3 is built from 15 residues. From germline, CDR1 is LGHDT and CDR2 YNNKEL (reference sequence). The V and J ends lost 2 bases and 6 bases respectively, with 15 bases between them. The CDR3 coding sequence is TGTGCCAGCAGCCAACCGACAGGTGCGGTCGATACGCAGTATTTT. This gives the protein CASSQPTGAVDTQYF.

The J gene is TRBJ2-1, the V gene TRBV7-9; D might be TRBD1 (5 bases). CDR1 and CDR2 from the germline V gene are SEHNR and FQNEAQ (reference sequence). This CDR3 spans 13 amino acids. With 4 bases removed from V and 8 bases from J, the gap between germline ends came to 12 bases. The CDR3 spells CASSSKAGHEQFF. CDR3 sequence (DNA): TGTGCCAGCAGCTCGAAGGCAGGGCATGAGCAGTTCTTC.

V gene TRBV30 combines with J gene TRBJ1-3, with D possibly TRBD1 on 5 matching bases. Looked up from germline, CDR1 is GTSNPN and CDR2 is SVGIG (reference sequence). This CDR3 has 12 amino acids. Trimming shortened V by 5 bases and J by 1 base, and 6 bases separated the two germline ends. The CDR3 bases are TGTGCCTGGCAGGGTTCTGGAAACACCATATATTTT. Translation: CAWQGSGNTIYF.

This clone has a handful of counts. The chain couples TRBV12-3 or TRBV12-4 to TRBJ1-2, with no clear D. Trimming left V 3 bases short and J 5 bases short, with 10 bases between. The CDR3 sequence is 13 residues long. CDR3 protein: CASSLSGVYGYTF. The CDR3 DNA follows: TGTGCCAGCAGTTTGTCCGGAGTTTATGGCTACACCTTC.

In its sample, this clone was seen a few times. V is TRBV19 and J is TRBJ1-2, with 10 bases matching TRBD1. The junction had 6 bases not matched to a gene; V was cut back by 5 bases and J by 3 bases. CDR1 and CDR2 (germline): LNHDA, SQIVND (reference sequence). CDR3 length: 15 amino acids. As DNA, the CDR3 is TGTGCCAGTAGTGGGAGGGACAGGGGTGACTATGGCTACACCTTC. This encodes CASSGRDRGDYGYTF.

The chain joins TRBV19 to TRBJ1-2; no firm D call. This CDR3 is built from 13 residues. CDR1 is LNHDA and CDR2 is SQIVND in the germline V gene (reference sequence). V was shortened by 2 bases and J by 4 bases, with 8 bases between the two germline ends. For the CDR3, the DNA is TGTGCCAGTAGTATACAGTTAAGCTATGGCTACACCTTC. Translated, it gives CASSIQLSYGYTF.

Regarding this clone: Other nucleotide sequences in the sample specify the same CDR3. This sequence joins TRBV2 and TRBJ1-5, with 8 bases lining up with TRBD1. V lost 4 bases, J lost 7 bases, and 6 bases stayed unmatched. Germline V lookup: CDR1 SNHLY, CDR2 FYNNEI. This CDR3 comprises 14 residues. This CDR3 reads CASSVQGARQPQHF. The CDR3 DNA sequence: TGTGCCAGCAGTGTTCAGGGGGCGCGGCAGCCCCAGCATTTT.

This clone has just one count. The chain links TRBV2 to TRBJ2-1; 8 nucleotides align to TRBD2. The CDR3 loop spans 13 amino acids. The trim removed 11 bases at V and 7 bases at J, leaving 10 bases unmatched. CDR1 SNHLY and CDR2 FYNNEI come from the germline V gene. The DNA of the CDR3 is TGTGCCCGACAGCGGGGGACGTCTAATGAGCAGTTCTTC. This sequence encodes CARQRGTSNEQFF.

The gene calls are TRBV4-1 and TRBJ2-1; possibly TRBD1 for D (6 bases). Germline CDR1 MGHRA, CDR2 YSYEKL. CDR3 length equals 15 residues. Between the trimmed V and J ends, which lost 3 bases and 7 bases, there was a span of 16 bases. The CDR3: CASSQTTGLTNEQFF. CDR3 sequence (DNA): TGCGCCAGCAGCCAGACGACAGGTCTTACAAATGAGCAGTTCTTC.

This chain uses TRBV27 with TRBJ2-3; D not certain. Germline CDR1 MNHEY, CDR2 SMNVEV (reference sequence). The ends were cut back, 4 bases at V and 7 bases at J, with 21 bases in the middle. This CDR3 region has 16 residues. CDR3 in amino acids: CASSSDPGPDVHTQYF. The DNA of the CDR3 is TGTGCCAGCAGTTCGGATCCGGGTCCTGACGTCCATACGCAGTATTTT.

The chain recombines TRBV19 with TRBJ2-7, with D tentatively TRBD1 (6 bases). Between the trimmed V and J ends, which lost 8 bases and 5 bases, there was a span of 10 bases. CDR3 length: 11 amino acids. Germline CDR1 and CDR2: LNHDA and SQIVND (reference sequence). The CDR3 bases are TGTGCCAGTGGAGCAGGGGACGAGCAGTACTTC. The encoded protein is CASGAGDEQYF.

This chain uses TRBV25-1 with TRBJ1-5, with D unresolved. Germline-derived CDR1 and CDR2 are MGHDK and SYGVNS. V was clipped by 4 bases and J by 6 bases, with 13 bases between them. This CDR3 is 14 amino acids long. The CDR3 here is CASSVRSRSQPQHF. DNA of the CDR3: TGTGCCAGCAGTGTTCGGAGTCGAAGTCAGCCCCAGCATTTT.

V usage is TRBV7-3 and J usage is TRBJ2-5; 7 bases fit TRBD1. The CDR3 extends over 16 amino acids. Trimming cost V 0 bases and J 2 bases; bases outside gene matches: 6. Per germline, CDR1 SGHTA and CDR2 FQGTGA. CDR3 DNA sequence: TGTGCCAGCAGCTTAACGGGGACAGTCCCTCAAGAGACCCAGTACTTC. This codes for CASSLTGTVPQETQYF. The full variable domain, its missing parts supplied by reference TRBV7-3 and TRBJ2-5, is GAGVSQTPSNKVTEKGKYVELRCDPISGHTALYWYRQSLGQGPEFLIYFQGTGAADDSGLPNDRFFAVRPEGSVSTLKIQRTERGDSAVYLCASSLTGTVPQETQYFGPGTRLLVL.

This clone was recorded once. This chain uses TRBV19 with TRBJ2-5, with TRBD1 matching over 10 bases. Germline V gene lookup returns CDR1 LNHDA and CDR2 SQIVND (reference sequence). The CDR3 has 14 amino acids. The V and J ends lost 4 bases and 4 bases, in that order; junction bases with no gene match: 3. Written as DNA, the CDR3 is TGTGCCAGTAGTAAAGACAGGGGGCTAGAGACCCAGTACTTC. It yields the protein CASSKDRGLETQYF.

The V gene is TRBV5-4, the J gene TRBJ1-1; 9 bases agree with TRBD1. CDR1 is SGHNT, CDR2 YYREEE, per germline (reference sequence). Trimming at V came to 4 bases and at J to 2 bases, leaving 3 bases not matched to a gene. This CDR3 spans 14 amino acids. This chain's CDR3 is CASSRGQGNTEAFF. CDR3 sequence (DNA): TGTGCCAGCAGCAGGGGACAGGGCAACACTGAAGCTTTCTTT.

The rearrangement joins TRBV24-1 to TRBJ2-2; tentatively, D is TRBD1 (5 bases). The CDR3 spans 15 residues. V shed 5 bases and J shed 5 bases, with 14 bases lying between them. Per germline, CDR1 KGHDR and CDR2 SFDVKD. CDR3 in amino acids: CATSALDQGTGELFF. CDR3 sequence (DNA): TGTGCCACCAGTGCCCTGGACCAGGGAACCGGGGAGCTGTTTTTT.

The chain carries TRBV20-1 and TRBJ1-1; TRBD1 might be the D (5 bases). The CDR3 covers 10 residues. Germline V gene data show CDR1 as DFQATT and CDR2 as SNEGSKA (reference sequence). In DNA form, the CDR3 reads TGCAGGGGGGAGGGAACTGAAGCTTTCTTT. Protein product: CRGEGTEAFF.

The DNA of the CDR3 is TGTGCCAGCAGGGGGACTAGCGGGGCCTACGAGCAGTACTTC. It specifies CASRGTSGAYEQYF. V gene TRBV2 combines with J gene TRBJ2-7; 13 nucleotides agree with TRBD2. The germline V gene has CDR1 SNHLY and CDR2 FYNNEI. V lost 6 bases to trimming and J lost 2 bases; unmatched junction nucleotides: 1. This CDR3 is 14 amino acids long. Supplemented by reference TRBV2 and TRBJ2-7, the full variable domain reads EPEVTQTPSHQVTQMGQEVILRCVPISNHLYFYWYRQILGQKVEFLVSFYNNEISEKSEIFDDQFSVERPDGSNFTLKIRSTKLEDSAMYFCASRGTSGAYEQYFGPGTRLTVT.

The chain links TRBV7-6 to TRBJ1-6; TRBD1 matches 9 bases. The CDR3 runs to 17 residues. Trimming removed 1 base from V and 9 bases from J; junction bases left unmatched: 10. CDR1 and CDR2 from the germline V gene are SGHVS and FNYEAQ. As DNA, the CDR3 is TGTGCCAGCAGCTTAGAGAGACCCGGGACAGGGCTTTCACCCCTCCACTTT. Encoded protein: CASSLERPGTGLSPLHF.

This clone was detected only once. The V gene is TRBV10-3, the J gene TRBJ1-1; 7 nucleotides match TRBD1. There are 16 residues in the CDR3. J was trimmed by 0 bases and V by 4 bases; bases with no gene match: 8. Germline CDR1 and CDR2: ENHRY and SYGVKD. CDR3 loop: CAISGGQSQMNTEAFF. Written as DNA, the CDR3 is TGTGCCATCAGTGGGGGACAGAGCCAAATGAACACTGAAGCTTTCTTT.

Here the CDR3 reads CASSPLTGGKGTDTQYF. The DNA for the CDR3 is TGTGCCAGCTCACCATTAACAGGGGGCAAGGGCACAGATACGCAGTATTTT. The rearrangement joins TRBV18 to TRBJ2-3; the match to TRBD1 covers 9 bases. The CDR3 runs 17 residues. Trimming at V came to 2 bases and at J to 1 base, leaving 7 bases not matched to a gene. Looked up from germline, CDR1 is KGHSH and CDR2 is LQKENI.

The CDR3: CASSLSGGEQYF. DNA of the CDR3: TGTGCCAGCAGTTTATCGGGGGGCGAGCAGTACTTC. The rearrangement uses TRBV11-3 and TRBJ2-7; 7 bases map to TRBD2. This CDR3 region has 12 residues. Germline CDR1 SGHNT, CDR2 YENEEA. After removal of 6 bases from V and 6 bases from J, the junction contained 5 bases not matched to a gene.

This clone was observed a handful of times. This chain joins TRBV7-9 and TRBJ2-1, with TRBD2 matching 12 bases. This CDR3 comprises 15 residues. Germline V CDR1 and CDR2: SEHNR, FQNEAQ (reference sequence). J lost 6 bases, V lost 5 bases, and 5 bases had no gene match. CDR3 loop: CASSPMTSGGNEQFF. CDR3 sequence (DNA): TGTGCCAGCAGCCCCATGACTAGCGGGGGCAATGAGCAGTTCTTC.